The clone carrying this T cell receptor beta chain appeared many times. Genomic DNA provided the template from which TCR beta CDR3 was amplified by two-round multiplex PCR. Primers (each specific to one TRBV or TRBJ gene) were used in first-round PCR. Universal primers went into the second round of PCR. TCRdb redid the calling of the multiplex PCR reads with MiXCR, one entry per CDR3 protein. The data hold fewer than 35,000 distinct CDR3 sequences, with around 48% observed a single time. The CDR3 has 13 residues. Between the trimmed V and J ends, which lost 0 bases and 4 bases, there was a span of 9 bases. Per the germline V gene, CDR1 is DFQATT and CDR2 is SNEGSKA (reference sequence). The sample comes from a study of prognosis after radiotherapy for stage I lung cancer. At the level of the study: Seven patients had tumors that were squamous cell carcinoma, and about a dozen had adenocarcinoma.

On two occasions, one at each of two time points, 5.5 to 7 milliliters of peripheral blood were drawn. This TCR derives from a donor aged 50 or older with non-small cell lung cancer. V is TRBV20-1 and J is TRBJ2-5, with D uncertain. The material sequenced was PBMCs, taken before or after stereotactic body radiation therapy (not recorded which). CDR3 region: CSARDPGRETQYF. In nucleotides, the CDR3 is TGCAGTGCTAGAGATCCGGGCCGAGAGACCCAGTACTTC.